This entry concerns a single T cell receptor (beta chain). The CDR3 is made up of 12 amino acids. V was clipped by 5 bases and J by 10 bases, with 14 bases between them. Germline CDR1 reads SEHNR; CDR2 reads FQNEAQ (reference sequence). This sample stems from a study of cytomegalovirus exposure and HLA in healthy donors. It was with 60 Vbeta and 13 Jbeta primers that the PCR ran. Sequencing was performed with immunoSEQ multiplex PCR; in TCRdb, only in-frame clones are kept and a portion is missing. This repertoire shows 100,000 to 150,000 clones, approximately 80% found once; its top ten account for approximately 4%.

Sequenced sample: PBMCs. The TCR comes from a woman aged 40 to 49 in good health and CMV-seronegative. This chain links TRBV7-9 with TRBJ1-1, with D uncertain. CDR3 region: CASSDQRGRAFF. The CDR3 DNA reads TGTGCCAGCAGCGACCAGCGAGGGAGAGCTTTCTTT. Filled out from reference TRBV7-9 and TRBJ1-1, the complete variable domain reads DTGVSQNPRHKITKRGQNVTFRCDPISEHNRLYWYRQTLGQGPEFLTYFQNEAQLEKSRLLSDRFSAERPKGSFSTLEIQRTEQGDSAMYLCASSDQRGRAFFGQGTRLTVV.